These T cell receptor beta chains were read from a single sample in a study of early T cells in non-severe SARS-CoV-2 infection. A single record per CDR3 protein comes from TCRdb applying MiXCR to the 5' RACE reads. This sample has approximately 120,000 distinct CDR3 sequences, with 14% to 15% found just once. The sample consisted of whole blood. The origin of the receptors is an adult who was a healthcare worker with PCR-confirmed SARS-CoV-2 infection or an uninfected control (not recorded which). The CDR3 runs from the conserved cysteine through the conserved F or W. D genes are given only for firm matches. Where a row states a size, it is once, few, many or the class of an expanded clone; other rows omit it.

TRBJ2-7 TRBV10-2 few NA CASSMTGNEQYF TGCGCCAGCAGTATGACAGGTAACGAGCAGTACTTC
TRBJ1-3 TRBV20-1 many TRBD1 CSARLRQGSRTGNTIYF TGCAGTGCTAGATTAAGACAGGGTTCTAGAACTGGAAACACCATATATTTT
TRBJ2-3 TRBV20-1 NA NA CSASNSDVGTDTQYF TGCAGTGCTAGTAACAGCGATGTGGGCACAGATACGCAGTATTTT
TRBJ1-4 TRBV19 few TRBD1 CASKDREAGANEKLFF TGTGCCAGTAAGGACAGGGAGGCCGGAGCTAATGAAAAACTGTTTTTT
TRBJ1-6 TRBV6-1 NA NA CASSAEGFSSPLHF TGTGCCAGCAGTGCGGAGGGTTTTAGCTCACCCCTCCACTTT
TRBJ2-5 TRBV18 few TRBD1 CASSPEQGIETQYF TGTGCCAGCTCACCAGAACAGGGGATTGAGACCCAGTACTTC
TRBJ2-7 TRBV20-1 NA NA CSASTDPYEQYF TGCAGTGCTAGTACGGACCCCTACGAGCAGTACTTC
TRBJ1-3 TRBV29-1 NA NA CSVQGGESGNTIYF TGCAGCGTGCAGGGCGGAGAGTCTGGAAACACCATATATTTT
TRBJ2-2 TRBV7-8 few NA CATGWASGQLNTGELFF TGTGCCACTGGTTGGGCATCGGGACAACTAAACACCGGGGAGCTGTTTTTT
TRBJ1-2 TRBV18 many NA CASSPGDGYTF TGTGCCAGCTCACCCGGGGATGGCTACACCTTC
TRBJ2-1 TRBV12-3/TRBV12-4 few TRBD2 CASTPELGSGGPSYNEQFF TGTGCCAGCACCCCAGAGCTCGGTAGCGGGGGACCCTCCTACAATGAGCAGTTCTTC
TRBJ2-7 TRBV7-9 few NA CASSSMRDEQYF TGTGCCAGCAGTTCCATGCGGGACGAGCAGTACTTC
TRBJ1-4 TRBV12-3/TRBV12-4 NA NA CASSFGAFIATNEKLFF TGTGCCAGCAGTTTCGGAGCTTTCATTGCAACTAATGAAAAACTGTTTTTT
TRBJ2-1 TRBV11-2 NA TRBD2 CASSLGGGSAYNEQFF TGTGCCAGCAGCCTGGGGGGGGGATCAGCCTACAATGAGCAGTTCTTC
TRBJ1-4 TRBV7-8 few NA CASSFDLGSSEKLFF TGTGCCAGCAGCTTCGATCTCGGTAGCAGCGAAAAACTGTTTTTT
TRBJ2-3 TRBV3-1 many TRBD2 CASSPRLAGVLLGLHTQYF TGTGCCAGCAGCCCCCGACTAGCGGGGGTGCTGCTCGGTTTGCATACGCAGTATTTT
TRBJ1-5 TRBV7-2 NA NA CASSPRGIYQPQHF TGTGCCAGCAGCCCACGGGGGATTTATCAGCCCCAGCATTTT
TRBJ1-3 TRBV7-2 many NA CASSSENTIYF TGTGCCAGCAGCTCAGAAAACACCATATATTTT
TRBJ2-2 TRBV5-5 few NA CASSSRSLTGELFF TGTGCCAGCAGCTCCCGTTCCCTCACCGGGGAGCTGTTTTTT
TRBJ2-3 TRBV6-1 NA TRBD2 CASRGPGTSRTDTQYF TGTGCCAGCAGGGGACCCGGGACTAGCAGAACAGATACGCAGTATTTT
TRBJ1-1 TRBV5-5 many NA CASSWNTEAFF TGTGCCAGCAGCTGGAACACTGAAGCTTTCTTT
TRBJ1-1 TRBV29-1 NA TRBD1 CSVGDRVGTFF TGCAGCGTTGGAGACAGGGTGGGGACTTTCTTT
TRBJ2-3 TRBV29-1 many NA CSVEDPLLGDTQYF TGCAGCGTTGAAGATCCCCTACTAGGAGATACGCAGTATTTT
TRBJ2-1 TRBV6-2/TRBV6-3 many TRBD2 CASSYSGTSGGFYNEQFF TGTGCCAGCAGTTACTCGGGGACTAGCGGGGGATTCTACAATGAGCAGTTCTTC
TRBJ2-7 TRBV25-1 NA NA CAAGFREQYF TGTGCCGCGGGGTTTAGGGAGCAGTACTTC
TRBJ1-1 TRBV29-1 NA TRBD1 CSGTGTGDTEAFF TGCAGCGGTACCGGGACAGGGGACACTGAAGCTTTCTTT
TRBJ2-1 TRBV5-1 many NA CASSLGEPTIYNEQFF TGCGCCAGCAGCTTGGGTGAGCCTACTATATACAATGAGCAGTTCTTC
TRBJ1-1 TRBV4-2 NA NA CASSQAVQGKNTEAFF TGTGCCAGCAGCCAAGCAGTCCAGGGGAAGAACACTGAAGCTTTCTTT
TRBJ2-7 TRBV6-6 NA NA CASREQLNEQYF TGTGCCAGCAGGGAGCAGTTGAACGAGCAGTACTTC
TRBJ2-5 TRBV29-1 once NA CSATLYQETQYF TGCAGCGCCACCCTGTACCAAGAGACCCAGTACTTC
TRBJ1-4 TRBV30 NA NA CAWSAGTAEKLFF TGTGCCTGGAGTGCCGGGACGGCTGAAAAACTGTTTTTT
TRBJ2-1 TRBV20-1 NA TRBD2 CSAPGDYTLNNEQFF TGCAGTGCCCCCGGGGACTACACACTCAACAATGAGCAGTTCTTC
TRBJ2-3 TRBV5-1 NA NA CASSLDRTVADTQYF TGCGCCAGCAGCTTGGACAGGACGGTCGCAGATACGCAGTATTTT
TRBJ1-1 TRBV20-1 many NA CSAIQVNTEAFF TGCAGTGCCATCCAGGTGAACACTGAAGCTTTCTTT
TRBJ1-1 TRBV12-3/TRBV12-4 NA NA CASSLSSGGGTEAFF TGTGCCAGCAGTTTATCATCGGGGGGCGGCACTGAAGCTTTCTTT
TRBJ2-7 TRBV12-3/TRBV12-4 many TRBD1 CASSGGQAYEQYF TGTGCCAGCAGTGGCGGACAGGCCTACGAGCAGTACTTC
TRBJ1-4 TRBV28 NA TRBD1 CASRAGGTDEKLFF TGTGCCAGCAGGGCAGGGGGCACGGATGAAAAACTGTTTTTT
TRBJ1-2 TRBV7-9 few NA CASSPEGPDYGYTF TGTGCCAGCAGCCCAGAAGGACCGGACTATGGCTACACCTTC
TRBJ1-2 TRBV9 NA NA CASSPWASGASDGYTF TGTGCCAGCAGCCCGTGGGCCAGTGGAGCTTCGGATGGCTACACCTTC